This T cell receptor (beta chain) was retrieved from a study of blood T cell repertoires in COVID-19. CDR1 is SNHLY, CDR2 FYNNEI, per germline. Trimming at V came to 2 bases and at J to 5 bases, leaving 12 bases not matched to a gene. CDR3 size: 17 residues. The repertoire was sequenced with immunoSEQ multiplex PCR; TCRdb's copy has only in-frame clones and lacks some. The sample includes roughly 67,000 clones, 65% to 90% seen only once; the top ten take approximately 25%. The chain links TRBV2 to TRBJ2-3, with 8 bases identical to TRBD2. Sequenced material: peripheral blood. The sequence came from a man in his fifties with acute or convalescent COVID-19. CDR3 amino acids: CASSETVRGGLGDTQYF. In DNA, the CDR3 is TGTGCCAGCAGTGAAACTGTTCGGGGGGGATTGGGAGATACGCAGTATTTT.